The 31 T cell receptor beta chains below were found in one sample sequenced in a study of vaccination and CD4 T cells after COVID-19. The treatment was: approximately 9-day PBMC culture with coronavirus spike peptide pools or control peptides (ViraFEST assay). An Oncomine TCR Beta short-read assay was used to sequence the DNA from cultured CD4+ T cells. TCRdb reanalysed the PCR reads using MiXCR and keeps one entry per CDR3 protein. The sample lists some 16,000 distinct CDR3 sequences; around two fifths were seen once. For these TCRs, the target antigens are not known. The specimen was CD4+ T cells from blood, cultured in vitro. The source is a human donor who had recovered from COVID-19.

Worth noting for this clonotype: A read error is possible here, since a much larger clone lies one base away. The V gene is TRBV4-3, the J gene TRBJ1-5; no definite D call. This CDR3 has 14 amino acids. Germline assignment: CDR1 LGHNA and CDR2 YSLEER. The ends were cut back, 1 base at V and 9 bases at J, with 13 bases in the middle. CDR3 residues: CASSQGTATRPQHF. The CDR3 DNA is TGCGCCAGCAGCCAAGGAACAGCCACGAGGCCCCAGCATTTT.

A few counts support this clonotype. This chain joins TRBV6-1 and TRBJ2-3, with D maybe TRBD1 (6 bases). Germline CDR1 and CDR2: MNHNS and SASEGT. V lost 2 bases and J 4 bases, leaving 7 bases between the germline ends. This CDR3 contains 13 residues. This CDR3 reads CASSEQGSDTQYF. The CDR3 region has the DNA TGTGCCAGCAGTGAACAGGGGTCAGATACGCAGTATTTT.

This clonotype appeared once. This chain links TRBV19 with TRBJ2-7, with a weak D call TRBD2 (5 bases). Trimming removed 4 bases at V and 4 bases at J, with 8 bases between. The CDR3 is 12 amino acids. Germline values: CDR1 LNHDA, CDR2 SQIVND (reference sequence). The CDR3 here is CASSRESYEQYF. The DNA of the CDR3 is TGTGCCAGTAGTAGGGAGTCTTACGAGCAGTACTTC. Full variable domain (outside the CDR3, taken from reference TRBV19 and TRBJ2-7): DGGITQSPKYLFRKEGQNVTLSCEQNLNHDAMYWYRQDPGQGLRLIYYSQIVNDFQKGDIAEGYSVSREKKESFPLTVTSAQKNPTAFYLCASSRESYEQYFGPGTRLTVT.

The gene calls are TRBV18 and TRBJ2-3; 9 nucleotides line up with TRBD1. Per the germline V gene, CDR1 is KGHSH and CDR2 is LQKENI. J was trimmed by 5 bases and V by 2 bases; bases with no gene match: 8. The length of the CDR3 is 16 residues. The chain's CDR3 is CASSPDTQGAQDTQYF. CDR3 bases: TGTGCCAGCTCACCAGATACACAGGGGGCACAAGATACGCAGTATTTT.

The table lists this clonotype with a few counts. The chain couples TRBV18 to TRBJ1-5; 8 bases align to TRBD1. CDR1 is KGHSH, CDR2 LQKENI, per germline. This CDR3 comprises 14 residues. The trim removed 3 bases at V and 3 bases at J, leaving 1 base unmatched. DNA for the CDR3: TGTGCCAGCTCACCGGACAGGGCCAATCAGCCCCAGCATTTT. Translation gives CASSPDRANQPQHF.

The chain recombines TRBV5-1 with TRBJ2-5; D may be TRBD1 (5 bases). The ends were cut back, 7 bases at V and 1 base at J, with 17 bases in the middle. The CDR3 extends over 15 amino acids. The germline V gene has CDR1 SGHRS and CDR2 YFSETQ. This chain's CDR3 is CASHIQGLSQETQYF. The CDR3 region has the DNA TGCGCCAGCCATATTCAGGGTCTAAGCCAAGAGACCCAGTACTTC.

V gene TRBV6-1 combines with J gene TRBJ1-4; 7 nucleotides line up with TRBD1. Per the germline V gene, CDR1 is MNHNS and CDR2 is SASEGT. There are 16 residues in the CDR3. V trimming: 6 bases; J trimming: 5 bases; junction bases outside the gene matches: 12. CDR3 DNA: TGTGCCAGCAGACCCCCGGGAGGACAGGAAAATGAAAAACTGTTTTTT. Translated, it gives CASRPPGGQENEKLFF.

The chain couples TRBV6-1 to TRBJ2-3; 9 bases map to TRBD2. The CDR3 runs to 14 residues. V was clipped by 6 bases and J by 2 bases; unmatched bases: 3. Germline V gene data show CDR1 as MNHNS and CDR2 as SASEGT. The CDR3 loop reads CASRRTSATDTQYF. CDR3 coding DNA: TGTGCCAGCAGAAGGACTAGCGCCACAGATACGCAGTATTTT.

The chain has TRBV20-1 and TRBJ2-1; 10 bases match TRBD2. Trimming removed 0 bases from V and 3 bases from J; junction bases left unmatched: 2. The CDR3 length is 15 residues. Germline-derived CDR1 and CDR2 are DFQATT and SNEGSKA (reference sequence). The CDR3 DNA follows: TGCAGTGCTAGAGAGCTAGCGGGAGACTACAATGAGCAGTTCTTC. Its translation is CSARELAGDYNEQFF.

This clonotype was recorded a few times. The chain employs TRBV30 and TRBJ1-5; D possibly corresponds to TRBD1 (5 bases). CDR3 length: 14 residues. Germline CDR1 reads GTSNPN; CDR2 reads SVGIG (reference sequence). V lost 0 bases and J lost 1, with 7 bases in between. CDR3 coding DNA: TGTGCCTGGAGTGTGGACAACAGCAATCAGCCCCAGCATTTT. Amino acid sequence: CAWSVDNSNQPQHF.

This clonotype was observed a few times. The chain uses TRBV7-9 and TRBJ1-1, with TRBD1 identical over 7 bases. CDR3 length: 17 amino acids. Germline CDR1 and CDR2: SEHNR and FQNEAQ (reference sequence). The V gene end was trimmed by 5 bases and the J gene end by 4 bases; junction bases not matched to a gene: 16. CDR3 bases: TGTGCCAGCAGCCCAAGGCGAGCCACAGGGGCGGGCACTGAAGCTTTCTTT. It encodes CASSPRRATGAGTEAFF. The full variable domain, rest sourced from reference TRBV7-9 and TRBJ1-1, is DTGVSQNPRHKITKRGQNVTFRCDPISEHNRLYWYRQTLGQGPEFLTYFQNEAQLEKSRLLSDRFSAERPKGSFSTLEIQRTEQGDSAMYLCASSPRRATGAGTEAFFGQGTRLTVV.

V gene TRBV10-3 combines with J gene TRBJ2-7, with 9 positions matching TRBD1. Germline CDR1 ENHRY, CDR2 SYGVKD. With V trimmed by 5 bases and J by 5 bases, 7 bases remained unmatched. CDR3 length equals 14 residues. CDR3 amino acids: CAISTGGDRDEQYF. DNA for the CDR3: TGTGCCATCAGTACCGGAGGGGACAGGGACGAGCAGTACTTC.

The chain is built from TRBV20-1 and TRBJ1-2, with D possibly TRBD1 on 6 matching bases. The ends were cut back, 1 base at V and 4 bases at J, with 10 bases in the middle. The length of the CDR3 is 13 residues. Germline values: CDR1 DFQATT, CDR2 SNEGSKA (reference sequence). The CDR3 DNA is TGCAGTGCTAGAGTTGGACAGCGCTATGGCTACACCTTC. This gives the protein CSARVGQRYGYTF.

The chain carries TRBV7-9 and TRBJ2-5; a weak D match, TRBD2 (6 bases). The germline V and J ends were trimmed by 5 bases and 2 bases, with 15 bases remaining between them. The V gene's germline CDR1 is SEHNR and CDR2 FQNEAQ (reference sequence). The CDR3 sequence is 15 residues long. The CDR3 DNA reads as TGTGCCAGCAGCCTGTCGATCGGGAGTCAAGAGACCCAGTACTTC. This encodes CASSLSIGSQETQYF.

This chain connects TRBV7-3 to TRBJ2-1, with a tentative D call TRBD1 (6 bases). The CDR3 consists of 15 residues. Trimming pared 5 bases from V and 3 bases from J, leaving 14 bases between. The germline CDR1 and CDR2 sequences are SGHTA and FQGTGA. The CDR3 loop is CASSPDRRDYNEQFF. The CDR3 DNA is TGTGCCAGCAGCCCAGACAGGAGAGACTACAATGAGCAGTTCTTC. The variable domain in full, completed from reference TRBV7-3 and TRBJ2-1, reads GAGVSQTPSNKVTEKGKYVELRCDPISGHTALYWYRQSLGQGPEFLIYFQGTGAADDSGLPNDRFFAVRPEGSVSTLKIQRTERGDSAVYLCASSPDRRDYNEQFFGPGTRLTVL.

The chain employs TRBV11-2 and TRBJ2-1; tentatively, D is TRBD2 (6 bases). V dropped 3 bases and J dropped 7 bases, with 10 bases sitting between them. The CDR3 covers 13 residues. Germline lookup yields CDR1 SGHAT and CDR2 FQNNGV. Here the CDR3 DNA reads TGTGCCAGCAGCTTCCGAGGGAGGAATGAGCAGTTCTTC. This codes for CASSFRGRNEQFF.

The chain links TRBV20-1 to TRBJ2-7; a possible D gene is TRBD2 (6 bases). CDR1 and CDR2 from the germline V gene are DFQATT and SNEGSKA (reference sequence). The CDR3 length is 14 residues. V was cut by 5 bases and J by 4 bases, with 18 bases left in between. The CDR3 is CSALMGGGVYEQYF. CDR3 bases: TGCAGTGCTCTAATGGGGGGAGGTGTGTACGAGCAGTACTTC.

The CDR3 region has the DNA TGTGCCAGCAGCGTCAACTTAGGGCCGGATACGCAGTATTTT. It yields the protein CASSVNLGPDTQYF. The V call is TRBV7-3, the J call TRBJ2-3; no firm D call. With 5 bases removed from V and 6 bases from J, the gap between germline ends came to 15 bases. There are 14 residues in the CDR3. Germline CDR1 reads SGHTA; CDR2 reads FQGTGA. The variable domain in full, with the rest retrieved from reference TRBV7-3 and TRBJ2-3, is GAGVSQTPSNKVTEKGKYVELRCDPISGHTALYWYRQSLGQGPEFLIYFQGTGAADDSGLPNDRFFAVRPEGSVSTLKIQRTERGDSAVYLCASSVNLGPDTQYFGPGTRLTVL.

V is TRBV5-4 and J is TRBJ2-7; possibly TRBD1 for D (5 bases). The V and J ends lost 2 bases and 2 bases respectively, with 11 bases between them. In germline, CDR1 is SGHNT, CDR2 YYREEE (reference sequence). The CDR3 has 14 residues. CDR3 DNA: TGTGCCAGCAGCTTCCAGGGCATAGCCTACGAGCAGTACTTC. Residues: CASSFQGIAYEQYF.

Written as DNA, the CDR3 is TGTGCCAGCAGTGATAGGGCCCCCGAGCAGTACTTC. Its protein product is CASSDRAPEQYF. This chain joins TRBV6-1 and TRBJ2-7; no reliable D call. The germline gives CDR1 MNHNS, CDR2 SASEGT. The CDR3 is 12 amino acids. With 3 bases removed from V and 6 bases from J, the gap between germline ends came to 9 bases.

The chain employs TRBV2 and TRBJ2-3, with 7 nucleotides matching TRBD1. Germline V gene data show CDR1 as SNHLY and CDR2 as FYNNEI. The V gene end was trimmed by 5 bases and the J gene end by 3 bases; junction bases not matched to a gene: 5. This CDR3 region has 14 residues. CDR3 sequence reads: CASSKGALTDTQYF. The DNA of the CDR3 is TGTGCCAGCAGTAAGGGGGCGCTTACAGATACGCAGTATTTT.

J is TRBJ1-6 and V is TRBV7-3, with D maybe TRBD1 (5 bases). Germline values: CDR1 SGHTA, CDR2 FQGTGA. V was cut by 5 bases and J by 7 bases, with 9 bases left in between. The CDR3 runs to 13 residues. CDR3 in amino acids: CASSGGLNSPLHF. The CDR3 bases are TGTGCCAGCAGCGGGGGACTAAATTCACCCCTCCACTTT.

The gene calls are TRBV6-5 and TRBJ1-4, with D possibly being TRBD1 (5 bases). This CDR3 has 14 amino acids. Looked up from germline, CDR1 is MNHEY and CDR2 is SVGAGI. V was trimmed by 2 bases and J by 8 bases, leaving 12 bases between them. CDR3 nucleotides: TGTGCCAGCAGTTACAGGGGCGTAGGGGAAAAACTGTTTTTT. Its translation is CASSYRGVGEKLFF.

CDR3 sequence (DNA): TGTGCCTGGAGCCAGGGGCGGAATCAGCCCCAGCATTTT. Translating it yields CAWSQGRNQPQHF. The chain has TRBV30 and TRBJ1-5; the D gene is possibly TRBD1 (6 bases). V was clipped by 3 bases and J by 4 bases, with 10 bases between them. This CDR3 is 13 amino acids long. CDR1 is GTSNPN and CDR2 is SVGIG in the germline V gene (reference sequence).

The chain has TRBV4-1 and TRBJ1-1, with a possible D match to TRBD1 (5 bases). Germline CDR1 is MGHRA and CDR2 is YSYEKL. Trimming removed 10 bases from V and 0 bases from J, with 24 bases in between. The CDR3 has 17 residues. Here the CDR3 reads CATQPGPPRRLNTEAFF. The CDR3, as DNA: TGCGCCACACAACCGGGGCCCCCGAGGCGGCTGAACACTGAAGCTTTCTTT.

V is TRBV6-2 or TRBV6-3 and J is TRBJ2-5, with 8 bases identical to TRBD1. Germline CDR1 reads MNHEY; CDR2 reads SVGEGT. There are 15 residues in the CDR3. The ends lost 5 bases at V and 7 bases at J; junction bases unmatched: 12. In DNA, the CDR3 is TGTGCCAGCAGTACTGGACAGGGTCGGGAGAGGACCCAGTACTTC. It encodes CASSTGQGRERTQYF.

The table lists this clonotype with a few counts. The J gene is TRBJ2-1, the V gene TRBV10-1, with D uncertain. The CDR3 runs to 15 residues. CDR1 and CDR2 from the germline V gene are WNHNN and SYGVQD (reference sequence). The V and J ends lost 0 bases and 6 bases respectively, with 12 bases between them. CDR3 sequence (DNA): TGCGCCAGCAGTGAGTCTACCTCTCCTCCCAATGAGCAGTTCTTC. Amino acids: CASSESTSPPNEQFF.

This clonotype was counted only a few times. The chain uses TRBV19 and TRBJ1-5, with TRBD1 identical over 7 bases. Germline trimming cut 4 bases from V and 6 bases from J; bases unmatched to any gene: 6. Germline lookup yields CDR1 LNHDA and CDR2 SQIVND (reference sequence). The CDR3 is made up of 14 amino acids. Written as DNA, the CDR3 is TGTGCCAGTAGTAAAACAGGGGCGGCTCAGCCCCAGCATTTT. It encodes CASSKTGAAQPQHF.

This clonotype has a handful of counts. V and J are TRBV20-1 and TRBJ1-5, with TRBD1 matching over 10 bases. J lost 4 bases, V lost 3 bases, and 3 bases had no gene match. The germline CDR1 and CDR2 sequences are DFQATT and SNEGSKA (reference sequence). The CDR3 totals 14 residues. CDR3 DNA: TGCAGTGCTAGGCCGGGACAGGGGAATCAGCCCCAGCATTTT. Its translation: CSARPGQGNQPQHF.

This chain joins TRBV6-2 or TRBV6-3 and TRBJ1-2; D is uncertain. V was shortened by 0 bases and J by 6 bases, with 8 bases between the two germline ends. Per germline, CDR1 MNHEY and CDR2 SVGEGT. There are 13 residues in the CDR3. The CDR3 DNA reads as TGTGCCAGCAGTTACTCTTACAAGGATGGCTACACCTTC. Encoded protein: CASSYSYKDGYTF.

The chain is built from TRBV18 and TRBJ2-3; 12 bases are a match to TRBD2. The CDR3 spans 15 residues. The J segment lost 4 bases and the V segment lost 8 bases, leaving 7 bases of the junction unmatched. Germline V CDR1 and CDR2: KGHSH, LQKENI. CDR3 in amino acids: CASQGLAGWADTQYF. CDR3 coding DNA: TGTGCCAGCCAAGGACTAGCGGGATGGGCAGATACGCAGTATTTT.